Listed here is a single TCR beta chain. The sample is drawn from a study of blood T cell repertoires in COVID-19. Study-wide background: PBMCs, B-cell-depleted T cells, or T cells provided the cDNA or gDNA that made up the material.

Profiling relied on immunoSEQ multiplex PCR, and the TCRdb table lists in-frame clones only, not all of them. The sample lists about 51,000 clones, about 86% occurring once. The CDR3 is made up of 14 amino acids. CDR1 is KGHSH, CDR2 LQKENI, per germline. V lost 3 bases to trimming and J lost 2 bases; unmatched junction nucleotides: 2. The TCR sequence derives from an elderly man with active COVID-19. This chain links TRBV18 with TRBJ2-7, with 9 nucleotides matching TRBD1. The specimen was peripheral blood. This chain's CDR3 is CASSPGTGTYEQYF. In nucleotides, the CDR3 is TGTGCCAGCTCACCTGGGACAGGGACCTACGAGCAGTACTTC.